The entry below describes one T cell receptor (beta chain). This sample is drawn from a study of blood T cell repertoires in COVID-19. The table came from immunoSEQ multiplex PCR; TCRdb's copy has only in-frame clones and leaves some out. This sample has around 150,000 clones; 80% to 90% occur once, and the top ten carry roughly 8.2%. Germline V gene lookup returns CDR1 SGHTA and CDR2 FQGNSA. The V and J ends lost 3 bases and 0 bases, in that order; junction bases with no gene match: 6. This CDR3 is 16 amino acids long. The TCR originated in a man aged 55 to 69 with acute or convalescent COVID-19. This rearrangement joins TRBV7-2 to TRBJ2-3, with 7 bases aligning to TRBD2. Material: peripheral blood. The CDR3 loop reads CASSFWTSPSTDTQYF. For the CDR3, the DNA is TGTGCCAGCAGCTTCTGGACTAGTCCGAGCACAGATACGCAGTATTTT.